This T cell receptor (beta chain) was sequenced for a study of cytomegalovirus exposure and HLA in healthy donors. Looking at the study overall: There were some 380 genotyped donors. Of these, roughly 80% fell in the genetic ancestry cluster associated with self-reported Caucasian donors.

This clone was seen just once. The antigen is not known. This CDR3 region has 15 residues. The germline V gene encodes CDR1 SGHVS and CDR2 FQNEAQ. V lost 0 bases and J lost 5, with 13 bases in between. Overall study results and limits: In vitro testing confirmed a few CMV-associated chains as specific for CMV antigens.

The primer mix had 60 Vbeta and 13 Jbeta primers. The method was immunoSEQ multiplex PCR; TCRdb's version includes in-frame clones alone and lacks a portion of them. Among 90,000 to 120,000 clones listed, roughly 85% were seen once. This clonotype was obtained from a woman aged 35 to 49 in good health and CMV-seronegative. Sequencing was carried out using PBMCs. This chain links TRBV7-8 with TRBJ1-1; tentative D call: TRBD1 (5 bases). CDR3 coding DNA: TGTGCCAGCAGCTTAGCTGGGGAGGGGCTGACTGAAGCTTTCTTT. Its translation is CASSLAGEGLTEAFF.